This TCR beta chain appears in the sequencing data of a study of blood T cell repertoires in COVID-19. Study summary: Spain, Italy and the United States supplied samples that represented acute and convalescent COVID-19. In each case, the material was cDNA or gDNA derived from T cells, B-cell-depleted T cells, or PBMCs.

One Seattle source followed patients from active infection through their disease course. With 4 bases removed from V and 7 bases from J, the gap between germline ends came to 10 bases. CDR3 length: 13 residues. The authors' processing: Nucleated cell number was recorded as an estimate derived from reference gene primer amplification. Profiled with immunoSEQ multiplex PCR; TCRdb holds only in-frame clones, not every one. Clone size and V and J calls were adopted from that table, with D and trimming inferred from the DNA. Among under 95,000 clones listed, approximately 85% were seen once. The chain uses TRBV12-3 or TRBV12-4 and TRBJ2-2, with D possibly being TRBD1 (5 bases). The sequence was obtained from an elderly woman with COVID-19, enrolled during active disease. The sequencing input was peripheral blood. CDR3 sequence (DNA): TGTGCCAGCAGTTCAAAGGGGCTCGGGGAGCTGTTTTTT. This gives the protein CASSSKGLGELFF.